The 7 T cell receptor beta chains presented below share a single source sample, sequenced in a study of blood T cell repertoires in COVID-19. Method: immunoSEQ multiplex PCR; TCRdb's copy keeps in-frame clones and lacks some. In the table there are 200,000 to 250,000 clones, 82% of which are singletons. The sample comprised peripheral blood. Receptors were obtained from a woman over 75 with COVID-19, enrolled during active disease.

This CDR3 is CASSDKRRTDTQYF. For the CDR3, the DNA is TGTGCCAGCAGTGACAAGCGGCGCACAGATACGCAGTATTTT. The chain combines TRBV2 with TRBJ2-3; maybe TRBD2 (5 bases). The V and J ends lost 3 bases and 1 base respectively, with 8 bases between them. The CDR3 is 14 residues long. Germline-derived CDR1 and CDR2 are SNHLY and FYNNEI.

The chain has TRBV4-3 and TRBJ2-2, with 7 bases identical to TRBD2. This CDR3 has 14 residues. The J segment lost 6 bases and the V segment lost 3 bases, leaving 4 bases of the junction unmatched. CDR1 and CDR2 (germline): LGHNA, YSLEER. The CDR3 loop is CASSQGGRAGELFF. CDR3 nucleotides: TGCGCCAGCAGCCAGGGCGGGAGAGCCGGGGAGCTGTTTTTT.

The genes are TRBV19 and TRBJ1-2; D is ambiguous. V was cut by 6 bases and J by 7 bases, with 12 bases left in between. Per germline, CDR1 LNHDA and CDR2 SQIVND (reference sequence). The CDR3 spans 12 residues. The CDR3, as DNA: TGTGCCAGTAGACAGTCCCTGGGTGGCTACACCTTC. It is translated as CASRQSLGGYTF.

This chain joins TRBV29-1 and TRBJ2-1; 12 bases fit TRBD2. This CDR3 comprises 12 residues. Germline CDR1 and CDR2: SQVTM and ANQGSEA. V lost 5 bases, J lost 7 bases, and 0 bases stayed unmatched. The CDR3, as DNA: TGCAGCGTTACTAGCGGGAGGAATGAGCAGTTCTTC. Its translation: CSVTSGRNEQFF.

The chain employs TRBV19 and TRBJ1-2, with D possibly being TRBD1 (6 bases). Germline V CDR1 and CDR2: LNHDA, SQIVND (reference sequence). With 5 bases removed from V and 5 bases from J, the gap between germline ends came to 18 bases. The CDR3 contains 15 residues. Here the CDR3 reads CASSGGGKPEYGYTF. CDR3 bases: TGTGCCAGTAGTGGCGGGGGCAAGCCCGAATATGGCTACACCTTC.

This rearrangement joins TRBV9 to TRBJ2-2; D possibly corresponds to TRBD2 (6 bases). Germline values: CDR1 SGDLS, CDR2 YYNGEE. The V gene lost 0 bases and the J gene lost 0 bases, with 9 bases spanning the gap. The CDR3 extends over 16 amino acids. CDR3: CASSVATGANTGELFF. CDR3 bases: TGTGCCAGCAGCGTAGCGACGGGGGCGAACACCGGGGAGCTGTTTTTT.

The chain is built from TRBV24-1 and TRBJ1-4; a possible D gene is TRBD1 (6 bases). The CDR3 loop spans 16 amino acids. Trimming shortened V by 2 bases and J by 8 bases, and 17 bases separated the two germline ends. Germline V gene sequence: CDR1 KGHDR, CDR2 SFDVKD. The CDR3 region is CATSDYQAGVREKLFF. Here the CDR3 DNA reads TGTGCCACCAGTGATTATCAAGCAGGGGTACGGGAAAAACTGTTTTTT.